The 24 T cell receptor beta chains below all came from one sample that was sequenced in a study of T cell responses to AZD1222 COVID-19 vaccine. The assay was immunoSEQ multiplex PCR, and TCRdb's table has in-frame clones only and misses some. The sample carries 120,000 to 150,000 clones, 80% to 95% recorded once. The material was peripheral blood, obtained on day 0 of AZD1222 vaccination. The receptors stem from an adult in good health.

The chain is built from TRBV9 and TRBJ2-1; either TRBD1 or TRBD2 may fit D (5 bases each). Trimming cost V 2 bases and J 4 bases, with 16 bases left between them. Germline V gene lookup returns CDR1 SGDLS and CDR2 YYNGEE. The length of the CDR3 is 16 residues. The CDR3 DNA follows: TGTGCCAGCAGCGTCTCCGGGACGTTGGCATACAATGAGCAGTTCTTC. It encodes CASSVSGTLAYNEQFF.

This rearrangement joins TRBV4-1 to TRBJ1-5; D remains unclear. CDR3 length: 16 residues. Per germline, CDR1 MGHRA and CDR2 YSYEKL. The V and J ends lost 2 bases and 5 bases respectively, with 16 bases between them. DNA for the CDR3: TGCGCCAGCAGCCAACCCGGGGAGTCTGGGGATCAGCCCCAGCATTTT. Translation gives CASSQPGESGDQPQHF.

The chain joins TRBV30 to TRBJ1-5; tentatively, D is TRBD1 (5 bases). Trimming cost V 5 bases and J 4 bases, with 12 bases left between them. Germline CDR1 GTSNPN, CDR2 SVGIG (reference sequence). The CDR3 runs to 13 residues. This CDR3 reads CAWGHMRNQPQHF. The CDR3 region has the DNA TGTGCCTGGGGACACATGCGAAATCAGCCCCAGCATTTT.

The CDR3 spells CASTLSNEKLFF. The CDR3 bases are TGTGCCAGTACCCTGAGCAATGAAAAACTGTTTTTT. The chain carries TRBV19 and TRBJ1-4, with D hard to call. The CDR3 totals 12 residues. V was pared by 7 bases and J by 5 bases, with 8 bases between. Germline CDR1 and CDR2: LNHDA and SQIVND (reference sequence). The variable domain in full, with the rest retrieved from reference TRBV19 and TRBJ1-4, is DGGITQSPKYLFRKEGQNVTLSCEQNLNHDAMYWYRQDPGQGLRLIYYSQIVNDFQKGDIAEGYSVSREKKESFPLTVTSAQKNPTAFYLCASTLSNEKLFFGSGTQLSVL.

The chain is built from TRBV6-2 or TRBV6-3 and TRBJ2-7; D could derive from TRBD1 or TRBD2 (6 bases each). Germline CDR1 MNHEY, CDR2 SVGEGT. Trimming shortened V by 6 bases and J by 4 bases, and 10 bases separated the two germline ends. The CDR3 spans 12 residues. CDR3 residues: CASSLGGYEQYF. DNA for the CDR3: TGTGCCAGCAGCCTAGGGGGGTACGAGCAGTACTTC.

This chain links TRBV27 with TRBJ1-1; 8 nucleotides line up with TRBD1. V lost 5 bases, J lost 4 bases, and 15 bases stayed unmatched. The CDR3 sequence is 17 residues long. Germline V gene data show CDR1 as MNHEY and CDR2 as SMNVEV (reference sequence). The chain's CDR3 is CASSPLGQEVMSTEAFF. The CDR3 region has the DNA TGTGCCAGCAGTCCTTTGGGACAGGAGGTTATGAGCACTGAAGCTTTCTTT.

The chain uses TRBV7-2 and TRBJ2-1, with TRBD2 identical over 13 bases. This CDR3 region has 16 residues. The V gene end was trimmed by 6 bases and the J gene end by 10 bases; junction bases not matched to a gene: 12. Germline V gene lookup returns CDR1 SGHTA and CDR2 FQGNSA. In DNA, the CDR3 is TGTGCCAGCAGGTGGGCAACTAGCGGGAGGGTGGGAGAGCAGTTCTTC. It encodes CASRWATSGRVGEQFF. Full variable domain (missing parts from reference TRBV7-2 and TRBJ2-1): GAGVSQSPSNKVTEKGKDVELRCDPISGHTALYWYRQSLGQGLEFLIYFQGNSAPDKSGLPSDRFSAERTGGSVSTLTIQRTQQEDSAVYLCASRWATSGRVGEQFFGPGTRLTVL.

This clone came up a few times. V and J are TRBV25-1 and TRBJ1-4; no definite D call. CDR1 MGHDK and CDR2 SYGVNS come from the germline V gene. This CDR3 region has 12 residues. Trimming removed 7 bases at V and 11 bases at J, with 14 bases between. The CDR3 region is CASNSGKRKLFF. DNA for the CDR3: TGTGCCAGCAACTCGGGGAAGAGGAAACTGTTTTTT.

This sequence joins TRBV14 and TRBJ1-2, with D unclear. The CDR3 has 13 amino acids. V was cut by 6 bases and J by 4 bases, with 12 bases left in between. Germline V lookup: CDR1 SGHDN, CDR2 FVKESK. The CDR3 sequence: CASSLVVGYGYTF. Written as DNA, the CDR3 is TGTGCCAGCAGTCTGGTTGTTGGCTATGGCTACACCTTC. Full variable domain (rest looked up from reference TRBV14 and TRBJ1-2): EAGVTQFPSHSVIEKGQTVTLRCDPISGHDNLYWYRRVMGKEIKFLLHFVKESKQDESGMPNNRFLAERTGGTYSTLKVQPAELEDSGVYFCASSLVVGYGYTFGSGTRLTVV.

The chain carries TRBV19 and TRBJ2-7; tentative D call: TRBD2 (6 bases). Germline lookup yields CDR1 LNHDA and CDR2 SQIVND (reference sequence). V lost 3 bases and J 6 bases, leaving 24 bases between the germline ends. CDR3 length: 17 residues. The CDR3 protein is CASSIIIYMEGRGEQYF. CDR3 in DNA: TGTGCCAGTAGTATCATTATCTATATGGAGGGAAGAGGCGAGCAGTACTTC. The full variable domain, rest sourced from reference TRBV19 and TRBJ2-7, is DGGITQSPKYLFRKEGQNVTLSCEQNLNHDAMYWYRQDPGQGLRLIYYSQIVNDFQKGDIAEGYSVSREKKESFPLTVTSAQKNPTAFYLCASSIIIYMEGRGEQYFGPGTRLTVT.

The chain links TRBV30 to TRBJ1-6; D call uncertain. This CDR3 spans 14 amino acids. Trimming removed 0 bases from V and 4 bases from J, with 7 bases in between. Germline assignment: CDR1 GTSNPN and CDR2 SVGIG (reference sequence). The chain's CDR3 is CAWSVNGYNSPLHF. The CDR3 coding sequence is TGTGCCTGGAGTGTAAACGGGTATAATTCACCCCTCCACTTT.

V gene TRBV30 combines with J gene TRBJ1-2; maybe TRBD1 (5 bases). Germline V CDR1 and CDR2: GTSNPN, SVGIG (reference sequence). V was trimmed by 5 bases and J by 2 bases, leaving 15 bases between them. The CDR3 length is 14 residues. Here the CDR3 reads CAWGADNFNYGYTF. Written as DNA, the CDR3 is TGTGCCTGGGGGGCCGACAACTTCAACTATGGCTACACCTTC.

The chain employs TRBV5-1 and TRBJ1-1; D is perhaps TRBD1 (5 bases). Germline V gene lookup returns CDR1 SGHRS and CDR2 YFSETQ. This CDR3 is 15 amino acids long. The germline V and J ends were trimmed by 4 bases and 7 bases, with 20 bases remaining between them. The CDR3 DNA is TGCGCCAGCAGCGGGGGTATGTTTGATTCGGGTGAAGCTTTCTTT. Translation gives CASSGGMFDSGEAFF.

This clone was picked up one time. This chain connects TRBV28 to TRBJ1-5; TRBD1 is a possible D gene (5 bases). The V end lost 5 bases, the J end lost 2 bases, and 19 bases lay between the germline ends. Germline CDR1 reads MDHEN; CDR2 reads SYDVKM. The CDR3 spans 17 residues. The CDR3 here is CASSQPVGGSRNQPQHF. The CDR3 nucleotides are TGTGCCAGCAGTCAACCCGTTGGGGGGAGCCGCAATCAGCCCCAGCATTTT.

J is TRBJ2-1 and V is TRBV3-1 (or the pseudogene TRBV3-2); 7 positions agree with TRBD2. Germline V gene sequence: CDR1 LGHDT, CDR2 YNNKEL (reference sequence). The CDR3 spans 15 residues. J was trimmed by 3 bases and V by 3 bases; bases with no gene match: 5. CDR3 DNA: TGTGCCAGCAGCCATGGCGGGAGATTCTACAATGAGCAGTTCTTC. It encodes CASSHGGRFYNEQFF.

This chain links TRBV7-9 with TRBJ2-3, with D possibly being TRBD1 (6 bases). Germline V gene lookup returns CDR1 SEHNR and CDR2 FQNEAQ (reference sequence). The V end was cut by 2 bases, the J end by 5 bases, with 11 bases between. This CDR3 has 14 residues. For the CDR3, the DNA is TGTGCCAGCAGCTTACCAGGGGCATTAGATACGCAGTATTTT. Translation: CASSLPGALDTQYF.

J is TRBJ1-1 and V is TRBV27; D ambiguous. V lost 9 bases, J lost 6 bases, and 20 bases lay in between. Germline loops: CDR1 MNHEY, CDR2 SMNVEV (reference sequence). The CDR3 is 14 amino acids. CDR3 sequence: CASTARLETAEAFF. DNA of the CDR3: TGTGCCAGTACAGCTCGACTTGAGACCGCTGAAGCTTTCTTT.

This sequence joins TRBV30 and TRBJ2-2, with D tentatively TRBD1 or TRBD2 (5 bases each). CDR1 is GTSNPN and CDR2 is SVGIG in the germline V gene (reference sequence). This CDR3 has 13 residues. The V end lost 0 bases, the J end lost 5 bases, and 7 bases lay between the germline ends. DNA of the CDR3: TGTGCCTGGAGTGTATGGGGGACCGGGGAGCTGTTTTTT. It specifies CAWSVWGTGELFF.

The chain uses TRBV29-1 and TRBJ2-2; no clear D. This CDR3 is 13 amino acids long. Germline V CDR1 and CDR2: SQVTM, ANQGSEA. V shed 4 bases and J shed 0 bases, with 6 bases lying between them. The CDR3 coding sequence is TGCAGCGTTGGCAGTTCGAACACCGGGGAGCTGTTTTTT. This sequence encodes CSVGSSNTGELFF.

The J gene is TRBJ2-3, the V gene TRBV5-1, with D perhaps matching TRBD1 (6 bases). V was trimmed by 6 bases and J by 2 bases, leaving 13 bases between them. Germline values: CDR1 SGHRS, CDR2 YFSETQ. The CDR3 is 14 residues long. CDR3 sequence: CASNPDSNTDTQYF. Here the CDR3 DNA reads TGCGCCAGCAACCCGGACAGTAACACAGATACGCAGTATTTT.

The sample holds a few counts of this clone. The chain links TRBV9 to TRBJ1-1, with a tentative D call TRBD1 (6 bases). Germline values: CDR1 SGDLS, CDR2 YYNGEE. V shed 7 bases and J shed 1 base, with 14 bases lying between them. The CDR3 contains 14 residues. The CDR3 spells CASGKQGANTEAFF. As DNA, the CDR3 is TGTGCCAGCGGAAAACAGGGAGCGAACACTGAAGCTTTCTTT.

The chain joins TRBV5-1 to TRBJ2-2; D remains unclear. The CDR3 runs 15 residues. The V gene's germline CDR1 is SGHRS and CDR2 YFSETQ. V dropped 0 bases and J dropped 3 bases, with 9 bases sitting between them. The CDR3 is CASSLARVDTGELFF. CDR3 in DNA: TGCGCCAGCAGCTTGGCTAGGGTTGACACCGGGGAGCTGTTTTTT.

This clone was detected only once. Here the CDR3 reads CATSRGPGTSGDNEQFF. The CDR3 DNA sequence: TGTGCCACCAGCAGAGGGCCAGGGACTAGCGGAGACAATGAGCAGTTCTTC. The chain employs TRBV15 and TRBJ2-1; 11 bases match TRBD2. CDR1 LNHNV and CDR2 YYDKDF come from the germline V gene (reference sequence). V trimming: 1 base; J trimming: 5 bases; junction bases outside the gene matches: 7. This CDR3 has 17 residues.

J is TRBJ1-3 and V is TRBV9, with unresolved D. Trimming took 5 bases from V and 0 from J, leaving 6 bases between them. The length of the CDR3 is 13 residues. Germline CDR1 reads SGDLS; CDR2 reads YYNGEE. The CDR3 DNA reads as TGTGCCAGCAGACGCGGCTCTGGAAACACCATATATTTT. Its protein product is CASRRGSGNTIYF.